This TCR beta chain derives from a study of blood T cell repertoires in COVID-19 (dated by TCRdb to about 2020). With regard to the full study: Samples from collaborators originated in the United States, Italy and Spain and spanned both the acute and convalescent phases of COVID-19. The prospective study material was composed of cDNA or gDNA derived from T cells, B-cell-depleted T cells, or PBMCs. Deeply sampled blood TCRbeta repertoires from subjects exposed to, actively infected with, or recovered from COVID-19 were included in the dataset. The repertoires were made available in a free public database intended to serve as a resource for research on the immune response to SARS-CoV-2. The samples were drawn from the first 160 participants of the ongoing ImmuneRACE study and from more than 1,000 subjects provided by 6 global collaborators. Sample metadata almost always included a de-identified subject ID, COVID-19 status, age in years and sex. Where available, HLA class I and class II types were obtained from metadata supplied by the sample provider rather than from assay-based typing. Summary of the overall study and its limitations: How much clinical and demographic metadata was included differed by source and by participant, and the metadata was provided uncurated.

Counted from cysteine to phenylalanine, this CDR3 has 15 amino acids. Here the CDR3 DNA is all that survives: 45 bases in frame from base 1. Trimmed from V: 5 bases; trimmed from J: 7 bases; junction bases lacking a gene match: 10. Reading the germline V gene gives CDR1 SNHLY and CDR2 FYNNEI. Note on this clone: Its antigen remains unidentified. No much larger clone is present one base from it, and per-base qualities are unavailable.

Participants in the prospective study were enrolled through a virtual design, were aged about 18 to 89 years, and lived in about 25 United States geographic areas. In the prospective study, cohorts were assigned on the basis of participant-reported clinical history obtained from a screening survey and a study questionnaire. ImmuneRACE Cohort 3 recovered participants were defined by two consecutive negative NP/OP PCR tests, healthcare professional clearance, or symptom resolution. Each participant in the prospective study had whole blood, serum and a nasopharyngeal or oropharyngeal swab collected by mobile phlebotomists. Over a roughly 2-month period, participants in the prospective study had the option of providing additional blood draws and questionnaires. Before DNA extraction, blood samples from the prospective study were shipped at room temperature or frozen. TCRbeta CDR3 regions were amplified from genomic DNA using the immunoSEQ Assay, a bias-controlled multiplex PCR. The source study handled its data this way. Nucleated cell counts per sample were estimated from amplification of reference gene primers within the assay. To quantify the absolute abundance of each unique TCRbeta CDR3 rearrangement, sequence reads were collapsed and filtered. For each sample, productive Simpson clonality was calculated as the square root of Simpson's diversity index across productive rearrangements. TCRdb stores this immuneACCESS table with in-frame sequences only. Part of the clones is absent; in the studies checked, under half of the shortfall reflects unresolved V genes, and no reason is known for the rest. The V and J calls and clone size were taken over from that table, and D and trimming were inferred from the DNA. Within this sample are roughly 300,000 clones, with 70% to 90% of them counted one time only. The top ten clonotypes cover about 4.6% of the sample.

The chain uses TRBV2 and TRBJ1-5; the junction holds 8 bases that match TRBD1. The TCR comes from a man aged 25 to 40 who had recovered from COVID-19. The sample comprised PBMCs or T cells enriched from blood (not recorded which). CDR3 region: CASSSHRGSGQPQHF. In nucleotides, the sequence is TGTGCCAGCAGTTCCCACAGGGGGTCGGGCCAGCCCCAGCATTTT.